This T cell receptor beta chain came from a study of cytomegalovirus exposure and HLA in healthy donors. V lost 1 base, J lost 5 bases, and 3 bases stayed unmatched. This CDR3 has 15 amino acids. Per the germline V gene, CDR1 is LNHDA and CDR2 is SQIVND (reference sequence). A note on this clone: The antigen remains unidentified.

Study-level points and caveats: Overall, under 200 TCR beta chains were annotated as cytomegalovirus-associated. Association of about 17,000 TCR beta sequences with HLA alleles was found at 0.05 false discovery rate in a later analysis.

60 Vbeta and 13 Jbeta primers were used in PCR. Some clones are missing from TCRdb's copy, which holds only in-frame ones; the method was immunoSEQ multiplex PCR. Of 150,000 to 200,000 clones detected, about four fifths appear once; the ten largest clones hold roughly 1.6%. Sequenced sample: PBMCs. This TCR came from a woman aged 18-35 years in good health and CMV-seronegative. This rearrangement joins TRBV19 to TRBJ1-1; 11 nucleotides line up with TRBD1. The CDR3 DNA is TGTGCCAGTAGTATAGGGGGACAGGGGGAAACTGAAGCTTTCTTT. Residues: CASSIGGQGETEAFF.